This TCR beta chain was identified during a study of cytomegalovirus exposure and HLA in healthy donors (dated by TCRdb to the late 2010s). Broadly, across the study: An earlier analysis of approximately 640 of the donors reported more than 250 Gb of sequence data and 117 million unique TCR beta sequences from about 179 million T cells. An early release covering about 600 HLA-typed donors comprised about 300 gigabases of sequencing data and about 90 million unique TCR sequences. Of the roughly 430 genotyped donors, 65% to 90% fell in the genetic ancestry cluster associated with self-reported Caucasian donors. The study aimed to test whether signatures of past pathogen exposure could be identified by cataloging public T cell receptors. Using immunosequencing, the study profiled T cell repertoires from 666 subjects and related those repertoires to cytomegalovirus serostatus. In addition to the first cohort of around 670 subjects, a separate validation cohort of approximately 130 different subjects was used. To predict cytomegalovirus infection status, the study brought together high-throughput TCR immunosequencing, statistical association of individual TCRs with disease status, and machine learning. A later analysis re-analyzed previously published TCR beta repertoires from hundreds of donors and added high-resolution HLA genotyping to study TCR occurrence patterns. Rather than drawing on any new phenotypic data, the later analysis identified candidate immune exposures from TCR beta sequences and the way those sequences occurred across donors. An earlier analysis of 587 of the donors used high-throughput TCR beta sequencing to judge whether each TCR beta V gene segment behaved as functional or pseudogenic. Donor age, sex, ethnicity and CMV serostatus were compiled alongside the repertoire data. A later genetic analysis used genome-wide SNP genotypes for about three fifths of the 666 donors, treating that subset as a discovery cohort. Every discovery cohort repertoire had been produced on one sequencing platform. HLA typing covered class I and class II loci at four-digit resolution. The number of donors typed differed by locus, with about 620-630 for A, B, C, DRB1 and DQB1, 522 for DQA1, approximately 580 for DPA1, and roughly 450 for DPB1. Roughly 5 DR-DQ haplotypes were handled as single units for association and clustering because linkage in the cohort was strong. Across about 370 genotyped donors of the cohort, an average of approximately 240,000 unique TCR beta nucleotide sequences per donor were sequenced, and roughly 17% of those sequences were non-productive. On the study overall, not on this receptor specifically: In an earlier analysis of about 600 of the donors, most TCR beta V segments appeared in productive rearrangements about 87% or about 30% of the time, broadly matching IMGT annotations. Because counts were too low, about 17 rarely observed V segments, including chromosome 9 orphons, were excluded from the earlier analysis of fewer than 650 of the donors. In vitro tests confirmed that three of the cytomegalovirus-associated TCR beta chains recognize cytomegalovirus antigens. The only immune exposure information available for the cohort was CMV serostatus. In this cohort, only TCR beta chains were sequenced, and detectable features were limited by the absence of alpha or paired-chain data. The classifier was reported to diagnose cytomegalovirus status with high specificity and sensitivity in both the original cohort and the validation cohort. While some public TCRs were present in many individuals, most TCR sequences turned up only very rarely across donors. Compared with the approximately 720-donor mean, donors in an Asian-associated ancestry cluster had fewer N-insertions in productive TCRs, according to a later genetic analysis. Linkage disequilibrium might explain the correlated functional status among segregating V segments, but an unknown experimental factor could not be excluded. In a later analysis, several top co-occurrence clusters were reported to appear linked to parvovirus B19, influenza, CMV and Epstein-Barr virus. When HLA alleles, especially DR and DQ, strongly co-occurred, TCR associations were difficult to assign to individual alleles. The authors suggested that the approach could potentially be extended to other disease states and immunological phenotypes. A later analysis found that HLA-associated TCR beta chains were more clonally expanded and had lower generation probabilities than equally common non-associated chains. At a false discovery rate of 0.05, a later analysis linked about 16,000 TCR beta sequences to specific HLA alleles. The 87-base-pair reads could not distinguish some IMGT-functional V segments, including TRBV6-2 and TRBV6-3, so those segments were excluded. Because some donors lacked HLA typing at each locus, the association tests relied only on the typed subset. A later genetic analysis associated a missense DCLRE1C variant with V-gene and J-gene trimming of TCR beta chains, and an independent cohort replicated the association. In a later analysis, the rate of TCR association differed among HLA loci, with DRB1 alleles having the most associated TCRs and HLA-C alleles having the fewest. A further reported finding was that TCR beta sequences accurately predicted the HLA-A and HLA-B alleles for most subjects in the first cohort. A cluster of highly shared sequence variants was judged likely to be a technical artifact of the sequencing pipeline. Roughly uniform sequencing depth across donors was assumed in presence/absence analyses, although this assumption may not hold. In the study, some 160 TCR beta chains were listed as associated with cytomegalovirus. In a later analysis, most CMV-associated TCR beta chains were found to appear HLA-restricted, with HLA associations seemingly driven largely by CMV exposure.

The junction shows trimming of 0 bases on V and 2 bases on J, plus 12 bases between the germline ends. Reading the germline V gene gives CDR1 MGHDK and CDR2 SYGVNS. The CDR3 covers 16 residues, taking in both the cysteine and the phenylalanine. Only the CDR3 region is kept as DNA, spanning 48 bases read in frame from base 1. Libraries were made using the immunoSEQ multiplex PCR assay. A mixture of 60 forward primers for TCR Vbeta segments and 13 reverse primers for TCR Jbeta segments was used in the multiplex PCR. Amplification of the CDR3 region of rearranged TCR beta genes was performed with a multiplex PCR assay on genomic DNA. The amplified TCR beta libraries were sequenced on the Illumina HiSeq System as 87-base-pair reads. On the study's bioinformatics: Across the roughly 670 repertoires, a later analysis counted roughly 84 million unique TCR beta chains, roughly 11 million of which were shared by at least two donors. To remove PCR and sequencing errors, raw reads were error-corrected and collapsed into unique sequences using a nearest-neighbor algorithm that merged closely related sequences. V, D and J gene segments were assigned by aligning CDR3 sequences to IMGT reference sequences. For a sequence to be retained, at least a six-nucleotide match to both a V gene segment and a J gene segment was required. A rearrangement was called productive if the CDR3 had no stop codons and remained in frame with V and J, and every other rearrangement was called non-productive. Following IMGT convention, CDR3 was defined as the stretch from the second conserved V-encoded cysteine to the conserved J-encoded phenylalanine. The earlier analysis of about 590 of the donors excluded sequences that lacked an unambiguous match to a single V gene segment. In an earlier analysis of around 600 of the donors, V segments were called functional above 56.7% productive rearrangements and were called segregating when the between-donor standard deviation exceeded 5%. A statistical classification framework was built to diagnose cytomegalovirus status from the catalog of TCR beta chain sequences. A later analysis assigned V and J genes by comparing TCR nucleotide sequences with IMGT/GENE-DB human TR gene sequences. A later analysis assigned CDR3 sequences and most-parsimonious VDJ recombination scenarios with the TCRdist pipeline. In a later analysis, each TCR beta chain was defined by its CDR3 amino acid sequence together with its V-gene family, and reads without a unique V-gene family were excluded. A later analysis removed 600 or so highly shared, low-generation-probability nucleotide sequences to deal with suspected cross-contamination and a sequencing artifact. For each public chain, a later analysis derived a clonal expansion index from normalized ranks of inferred template counts within each repertoire. In a later analysis, generation probabilities were computed using a VDJ recombination model fitted to out-of-frame rearrangements, and the results were checked against IGoR. A later analysis scored TCR-TCR, TCR-HLA and TCR-CMV co-occurrence with hypergeometric tests, applying a repertoire-size bias correction to TCR pairs. In a later analysis, false discovery rates were estimated by permuting HLA or CMV assignments 20 times. In a later analysis, co-occurring TCRs were grouped using DBSCAN, with TCRdist sequence similarity added in when clustering inside HLA-allele-positive subsets. For co-occurrence clustering, repertoires with fewer than 30,000 or more than 120,000 public chains were excluded, along with roughly five repertoires with anomalous nucleotide sharing. This is the immuneACCESS table as TCRdb keeps it, with only in-frame sequences that have V and J called. A part of the clones is gone; compared with another copy, unresolved V genes explain less than half, and the rest is unexplained. From that table come the V and J calls and clone size; the DNA was used to work out D and trimming. In this sample the table shows fewer than 95,000 clones, more than 70% of which occur a single time. The ten largest make up 2% to 2.5% of the sample.

Note on this clone: Its antigen target is currently unknown. Per-base qualities were not stored, and no clone one base away is much larger.

The cohort was made up of 666 healthy bone marrow donors. All cohort members were sampled while nominally healthy, although unrecorded immune exposures were likely present. The donor was CMV seronegative and belonged to the group of over 300 seronegative cohort members. A peripheral blood sample was provided by each donor, and peripheral blood mononuclear cells were used for TCR beta sequencing. The Qiagen DNeasy Blood Extraction Kit was used to extract genomic DNA from the blood cell samples. This clonotype originated in a man aged 18 to 29 in good health and CMV-seronegative. The material sequenced was PBMCs. The V and J genes are TRBV25-1 and TRBJ2-3; the D gene cannot be named for sure. The CDR3 amino acid sequence is: CASSEYPGEPTDTQYF. In nucleotide form, the sequence is TGTGCCAGCAGTGAATATCCCGGTGAACCCACAGATACGCAGTATTTT.